This record covers a single T cell receptor (beta chain). Its specificity is unknown. CDR1 is SGHDN, CDR2 FVKESK, per germline. The CDR3 sequence is 13 residues long. V lost 5 bases, J lost 8 bases, and 15 bases lay in between. The use of a sample-barcoded 5' primer and a J-beta primer mix characterized a second PCR of about 6 to 11 cycles. A template-switch adaptor with 12 random nucleotides tagged each cDNA molecule. Each CDR3 protein is one row after TCRdb ran MiXCR on the 5' RACE reads. The profile covers some 880,000 distinct CDR3 sequences, with about 34% appearing a single time and 10% to 15% taken by the ten largest. This specimen belongs to a study of blood T cells in healthy people across ages. Study-level findings and limits: Expanded clonotype changes were possibly confounded by unknown donor CMV status. Researchers said unsorted PBMCs prevented a conclusive naive versus antigen-experienced comparison.

The TCR was taken from a man in his late teens or twenties in good health. The material sequenced was blood. The V gene is TRBV14, the J gene TRBJ1-2, with D unclear. CDR3 residues: CASSLGLYGGYTF. The CDR3 nucleotides are TGTGCCAGCAGCTTAGGCCTTTACGGAGGCTACACCTTC.